This T cell receptor beta chain was documented in a study of CD8 T cells in ankylosing spondylitis. V lost 3 bases, J lost 4 bases, and 5 bases stayed unmatched. Germline CDR1 MNHNS, CDR2 SASEGT. The CDR3 is 15 amino acids. TCRdb processed the 5' RACE reads anew with MiXCR; each CDR3 protein has one entry. Of a few hundred thousand distinct CDR3 sequences listed, 15% to 20% are singletons. Points from the study as a whole: Peripheral blood held disease-linked clones only at relatively low frequency, and these were CD8+.

Notes on this clonotype: What it binds is unknown.

The receptor's source is a male donor with ankylosing spondylitis or in good health (not recorded which). The V gene is TRBV6-1, the J gene TRBJ1-5, with TRBD1 matching 8 bases. The sequencing sample was made of blood, either unsorted or a sorted T cell fraction (not recorded which). The CDR3 loop is CASSDGQGMNQPQHF. DNA of the CDR3: TGTGCCAGCAGTGACGGACAGGGAATGAATCAGCCCCAGCATTTT.